This T cell receptor (beta chain) was captured in a study of T cells in Graves' hyperthyroidism and ophthalmopathy. This clonotype was seen many times. This CDR3 region has 14 residues. Germline V gives CDR1 MNHNS, CDR2 SASEGT. V shed 6 bases, J shed 1 base, and the junction held 4 bases outside the gene matches. TCR beta CDR3 regions were amplified from RNA transcripts. A set of HTBI primers served as the primers for a first-round RT-PCR of the TCR CDR3. TCRdb processed the multiplex PCR reads anew with MiXCR; each CDR3 protein has one entry. The table has about 410,000 distinct CDR3 sequences, roughly 15% seen once; the top ten hold under 15%. Ophthalmopathy cases scored 3 or more on the Clinical Activity Score and 4 or more on NOSPECS grade, with duration below 3 months. Patients were excluded because of uncontrolled infection, other autoimmune disease, pregnancy or lactation.

The sample taken for sequencing was blood. The receptor comes from a man aged 18 to 29 with Graves' ophthalmopathy. The gene calls are TRBV6-1 and TRBJ2-3, with 7 nucleotides matching TRBD2. CDR3 nucleotides: TGTGCCAGCAGCAATGCGGGGGGCACAGATACGCAGTATTTT. Translating it yields CASSNAGGTDTQYF.